This passage covers 18 T cell receptor beta chains from one sample sequenced in a study of cytomegalovirus exposure and HLA in healthy donors. The PCR had 60 Vbeta and 13 Jbeta primers. Only in-frame clones appear in the TCRdb table, and some are missing; sequencing was by immunoSEQ multiplex PCR. The repertoire consists of 90,000 to 100,000 clones, with about 80% occurring once and the leading ten covering roughly 2%. Material: PBMCs. These TCRs come from a man aged 40-55 years in good health and CMV-seronegative.

This chain connects TRBV19 to TRBJ1-5; perhaps TRBD1 as D (5 bases). Germline assignment: CDR1 LNHDA and CDR2 SQIVND (reference sequence). Trimming took off 2 bases at V and 3 bases at J, with 17 bases between the two ends. The CDR3 loop spans 17 amino acids. CDR3 amino acids: CASSIQPGGWDNQPQHF. Written as DNA, the CDR3 is TGTGCCAGTAGTATACAGCCCGGGGGATGGGACAATCAGCCCCAGCATTTT.

This clone was observed a handful of times. DNA for the CDR3: TGCGCCAGCAGCCAAAACCTCTTAGCGGGAGAGGGAGTGGAGACCCAGTACTTC. It is translated as CASSQNLLAGEGVETQYF. The V and J genes are TRBV4-3 and TRBJ2-5; 9 positions match TRBD2. CDR3 size: 18 residues. Germline CDR1 is LGHNA and CDR2 is YSLEER. The V gene end was trimmed by 2 bases and the J gene end by 5 bases; junction bases not matched to a gene: 15.

This chain links TRBV5-1 with TRBJ2-7; TRBD2 matches 11 bases. From germline, CDR1 is SGHRS and CDR2 YFSETQ. The ends lost 7 bases at V and 1 base at J; junction bases unmatched: 7. The CDR3 has 15 residues. The chain's CDR3 is CASRPLAGASYEQYF. CDR3 nucleotide sequence: TGCGCCAGCCGCCCACTAGCGGGGGCATCCTACGAGCAGTACTTC.

The chain recombines TRBV11-1 with TRBJ2-7; 10 bases map to TRBD1. After removal of 1 base from V and 5 bases from J, the junction contained 11 bases not matched to a gene. The CDR3 contains 17 residues. CDR1 and CDR2 (germline): SGHAT, FQDESV (reference sequence). CDR3 sequence (DNA): TGTGCCAGCAGCTTAGGTGTTTGGACAGGGGGAAAGGACGAGCAGTACTTC. Translating gives CASSLGVWTGGKDEQYF.

The chain couples TRBV9 to TRBJ2-7, with unresolved D. Germline V gene sequence: CDR1 SGDLS, CDR2 YYNGEE. The CDR3 is 14 amino acids. V was clipped by 0 bases and J by 0 bases, with 7 bases between them. The CDR3 protein is CASSVDSSSYEQYF. The CDR3 nucleotides read TGTGCCAGCAGCGTAGACAGCAGCTCCTACGAGCAGTACTTC.

Only one count was recorded for this clone. This chain joins TRBV30 and TRBJ2-7; 7 bases align to TRBD1. The CDR3 consists of 15 residues. V dropped 1 base and J dropped 2; count of bases not matched to a gene: 8. CDR1 GTSNPN and CDR2 SVGIG come from the germline V gene (reference sequence). CDR3 coding DNA: TGTGCCTGGAGTGCCCGACGGACAGGAGCCTACGAGCAGTACTTC. This codes for CAWSARRTGAYEQYF.

The CDR3 DNA sequence: TGCGCCAGCAGCCAAGGGGGGGACTACTCCTACAATGAGCAGTTCTTC. Its protein product is CASSQGGDYSYNEQFF. The chain is built from TRBV4-1 and TRBJ2-1; 7 nucleotides line up with TRBD2. This CDR3 spans 16 amino acids. From germline, CDR1 is MGHRA and CDR2 YSYEKL. V was clipped by 1 base and J by 0 bases; unmatched bases: 3.

The chain's CDR3 is CSVGTGGWGYTF. CDR3 nucleotide sequence: TGCAGCGTTGGGACAGGGGGCTGGGGCTACACCTTC. The chain couples TRBV29-1 to TRBJ1-2; 11 bases are a match to TRBD1. Germline CDR1 and CDR2: SQVTM and ANQGSEA. This CDR3 comprises 12 residues. Trimming took 4 bases from V and 8 from J; bases not matched to a gene: 3.

Written as DNA, the CDR3 is TGTGCCAGTAATAGGGGACAGGGGATTGGGAGCAATCAGCCCCAGCATTTT. This gives the protein CASNRGQGIGSNQPQHF. The chain is built from TRBV19 and TRBJ1-5, with 10 bases matching TRBD1. CDR1 is LNHDA and CDR2 is SQIVND in the germline V gene (reference sequence). This CDR3 has 17 residues. Germline trimming cut 7 bases from V and 1 base from J; bases unmatched to any gene: 10.

This clone was found once. This chain connects TRBV4-2 to TRBJ1-5, with D possibly being TRBD1 (5 bases). Germline CDR1 is LGHNA and CDR2 is YNFKEQ. CDR3 size: 15 residues. V was pared by 0 bases and J by 5 bases, with 11 bases between. The CDR3 nucleotides read TGTGCCAGCAGCCAAGATGGGGGGGTATATCAGCCCCAGCATTTT. Protein: CASSQDGGVYQPQHF.

V and J are TRBV5-6 and TRBJ2-2, with 7 bases aligning to TRBD1. Germline V gives CDR1 SGHDT, CDR2 YYEEEE. V lost 3 bases, J lost 3 bases, and 2 bases stayed unmatched. CDR3 length: 14 residues. DNA for the CDR3: TGTGCCAGCAGCTCCGGACAGGACACCGGGGAGCTGTTTTTT. This codes for CASSSGQDTGELFF.

A few counts support this clone. The sample contains more than one DNA sequence encoding this CDR3. The chain combines TRBV9 with TRBJ2-2; the D is unclear. CDR3 length equals 15 residues. Between the trimmed V and J ends, which lost 0 bases and 2 bases, there was a span of 8 bases. Germline V gives CDR1 SGDLS, CDR2 YYNGEE. The CDR3 is CASSVGHINTGELFF. CDR3 sequence (DNA): TGTGCCAGCAGCGTAGGGCACATTAACACCGGGGAGCTGTTTTTT.

The genes are TRBV6-1 and TRBJ2-5, with 8 bases lining up with TRBD1. This CDR3 spans 15 amino acids. Unmatched junction bases numbered 18, after V lost 4 bases and J lost 14 bases. CDR1 and CDR2 (germline): MNHNS, SASEGT. CDR3 sequence reads: CASSGASLGQAPVYF. For the CDR3, the DNA is TGTGCCAGCAGTGGCGCCAGCTTGGGACAGGCACCCGTTTACTTC.

This sequence joins TRBV9 and TRBJ1-1, with D uncertain. The CDR3 runs to 14 residues. CDR1 and CDR2 from the germline V gene are SGDLS and YYNGEE. The V end was cut by 2 bases, the J end by 7 bases, with 15 bases between. The CDR3 DNA is TGTGCCAGCAGCGTTGGGCGGGGAACTGTTGAAGCTTTCTTT. Translation gives CASSVGRGTVEAFF.

The gene calls are TRBV6-5 and TRBJ2-2; D remains ambiguous. The CDR3 is made up of 16 amino acids. Trimming shortened V by 3 bases and J by 4 bases, and 15 bases separated the two germline ends. Germline V lookup: CDR1 MNHEY, CDR2 SVGAGI. CDR3 sequence reads: CASSYSVGVGTGELFF. CDR3 in DNA: TGTGCCAGCAGTTATTCGGTCGGAGTGGGCACCGGGGAGCTGTTTTTT.

V is TRBV27 and J is TRBJ1-6, with D hard to call. Germline CDR1 MNHEY, CDR2 SMNVEV (reference sequence). The CDR3 covers 13 residues. V was clipped by 4 bases and J by 13 bases, with 14 bases between them. The CDR3 nucleotides are TGTGCCAGCAGTTCCCCAAACTCGCGGCCCCTCCACTTT. Translating gives CASSSPNSRPLHF.

V is TRBV4-3 and J is TRBJ1-2; 7 bases line up with TRBD1. The CDR3 totals 16 residues. Per germline, CDR1 LGHNA and CDR2 YSLEER. V was pared by 3 bases and J by 6 bases, with 13 bases of the junction left unmatched. The DNA of the CDR3 is TGCGCCAGCAGCCACCGGGACAGTGGATCACCGGATGGCTACACCTTC. Translation gives CASSHRDSGSPDGYTF.

This clone turned up a few times. The chain carries TRBV5-1 and TRBJ2-5, with unresolved D. The CDR3 has 15 amino acids. Germline CDR1 and CDR2: SGHRS and YFSETQ. V lost 0 bases to trimming and J lost 1 base, with 10 bases between them. The CDR3 sequence is CASSLGVTGQETQYF. CDR3 DNA: TGCGCCAGCAGCTTGGGGGTGACTGGCCAAGAGACCCAGTACTTC.